Listed here are 2 T cell receptor beta chains from one sample, sequenced in a study of blood T cells in healthy people across ages. Then a second PCR, running about 6 to 12 cycles, was carried out with a sample-barcoded 5' primer and a J-beta primer mix. TCRdb re-derived calls from the 5' RACE reads in MiXCR, one entry per CDR3 protein. This sample yields 650,000 to 800,000 distinct CDR3 sequences, of which around two fifths are seen a single time; around 21% belongs to the top ten. Source material: blood. Source of these receptors: a man aged 55-75 years in good health.

This chain connects TRBV27 to TRBJ2-3, with 10 nucleotides matching TRBD2. Germline values: CDR1 MNHEY, CDR2 SMNVEV (reference sequence). The V and J ends lost 6 bases and 4 bases, in that order; junction bases with no gene match: 19. The CDR3 contains 19 residues. In DNA form, the CDR3 reads TGTGCCAGCAGGGATAGCCCCCTGGAGAGCGGGAGGGCCGCAGATACGCAGTATTTT. This encodes CASRDSPLESGRAADTQYF.

The V and J genes are TRBV7-9 and TRBJ2-1; the match to TRBD1 covers 10 bases. V dropped 1 base and J dropped 7; count of bases not matched to a gene: 7. This CDR3 has 16 amino acids. Germline-derived CDR1 and CDR2 are SEHNR and FQNEAQ (reference sequence). The DNA for the CDR3 is TGTGCCAGCAGCTTAGGAGGGACAGGGGTTAAGAATGAGCAGTTCTTC. Its translation is CASSLGGTGVKNEQFF.